This T cell receptor beta chain was found in a study of molecular identifiers for immune sequencing clone quantification. This clonotype was recorded many times. One entry per CDR3 protein results from TCRdb running MiXCR on the PCR reads. The table shows approximately 590,000 distinct CDR3 sequences, with around 25% occurring only once. V was cut by 1 base and J by 0 bases, with 4 bases left in between. Germline V CDR1 and CDR2: MNHEY, SMNVEV (reference sequence). The CDR3 runs to 15 residues. The sequence was collected from a human donor in good health. Some libraries in this study had Jurkat cell RNA spiked in. The chain carries TRBV27 and TRBJ2-6; no clear D. The sequenced material came from naive CD8+ T cells from blood, with Jurkat cell RNA spiked in. The subset was: FACS-sorted CD8+CD4-CCR7+CD45RA+ naive T cells. This CDR3 reads CASSLWSSGANVLTF. CDR3 in DNA: TGTGCCAGCAGTTTATGGAGCTCTGGGGCCAACGTCCTGACTTTC.